The text below deals with one TCR beta chain. This sample was included in a study of Graves' ophthalmopathy and Graves' hyperthyroidism. This CDR3 is built from 15 residues. Germline-derived CDR1 and CDR2 are SGDLS and YYNGEE. The V gene lost 2 bases and the J gene lost 0 bases, with 8 bases spanning the gap. Fresh peripheral blood, roughly 10 ml, was the PBMC source. The authors amplified TCR beta CDR3 regions, and they did so from RNA transcripts for repertoire sequencing. Second-round multiplex PCR came after first-round RT-PCR with HTBI primers. TCRdb reanalysed the multiplex PCR reads using MiXCR and keeps one entry per CDR3 protein. Of 500,000 to 800,000 distinct CDR3 sequences in the sample, approximately 39% are singletons; the top ten hold about 3.3%.

The sequence was collected from an adult man with Graves' ophthalmopathy. The source material was peripheral blood. V is TRBV9 and J is TRBJ2-2; TRBD2 might be the D (5 bases). The DNA of the CDR3 is TGTGCCAGCAGCGTCCGGGAATCGAACACCGGGGAGCTGTTTTTT. Translation gives CASSVRESNTGELFF.